A single sample gave rise to the 6 T cell receptor beta chains below, sequenced in a study of vaccination effects on CD4 cells after COVID-19. Method: immunoSEQ multiplex PCR; TCRdb's copy keeps in-frame clones and lacks some. The table lists approximately 70,000 clones, 73% of them singletons. In the ViraFEST assay, antigen-specific CD4+ clonotypes were identified by expansion after peptide-pool stimulation. Cells that had been cultured for 10 days were the source of isolated CD4+ T cells. PCR-confirmed SARS-CoV-2 infection occurred in the person between March and December 2020. Antigen specificity for these receptors is unknown. The sample in question was CD4+ T cells from PBMCs cultured with HIV peptides, obtained before COVID-19 vaccination. The subset is: HIV-1 Nef peptide pool negative control/reference culture. These receptors came from a human donor who had a prior SARS-CoV-2 infection.

The V and J genes are TRBV6-5 and TRBJ1-5, with D possibly TRBD1 on 5 matching bases. V lost 0 bases and J lost 5, with 8 bases in between. Germline-derived CDR1 and CDR2 are MNHEY and SVGAGI. The CDR3 loop spans 14 amino acids. CDR3 sequence (DNA): TGTGCCAGCAGTTACTCGGGGCGGGATCAGCCCCAGCATTTT. Amino acids: CASSYSGRDQPQHF.

J is TRBJ2-7 and V is TRBV3-1 (or the pseudogene TRBV3-2); TRBD2 matches at 13 bases. The germline gives CDR1 LGHDT, CDR2 YNNKEL (reference sequence). CDR3 length equals 15 residues. Trimming took 3 bases from V and 7 from J; bases not matched to a gene: 6. The CDR3 coding sequence is TGTGCCAGCAGCCAGGGACTAGCGGGATTGGGGGAGCAGTACTTC. Its protein product is CASSQGLAGLGEQYF.

V gene TRBV21-1 combines with J gene TRBJ2-7; the table's D call, TRBD2, was not checked against the DNA. TRBV21-1 is an annotated pseudogene. The CDR3 runs 17 residues. CDR3 loop: CASSNNLRREDFYEQYF. CDR3 sequence (DNA): TGTGCCAGCAGCAATAATCTACGGCGGGAGGACTTCTACGAGCAGTACTTC.

This chain connects TRBV30 to TRBJ2-2, with TRBD1 as a possible D gene (6 bases). In germline, CDR1 is GTSNPN, CDR2 SVGIG (reference sequence). The V and J ends lost 5 bases and 1 base respectively, with 11 bases between them. The CDR3 spans 14 residues. The CDR3, as DNA: TGTGCCTGGGAACGGGACAAGAACACCGGGGAGCTGTTTTTT. Translating gives CAWERDKNTGELFF.

The gene calls are TRBV7-9 and TRBJ1-6; D possibly corresponds to TRBD1 (5 bases). The CDR3 is made up of 14 amino acids. Germline assignment: CDR1 SEHNR and CDR2 FQNEAQ (reference sequence). The V end lost 3 bases, the J end lost 10 bases, and 13 bases lay between the germline ends. The CDR3 sequence: CASSLQGMGSPLHF. CDR3 nucleotide sequence: TGTGCCAGCAGCTTGCAGGGAATGGGGTCACCCCTCCACTTT.

As concerns this clone: A read error may account for a junction end that differs from germline. The chain links TRBV7-7 to TRBJ2-5; 7 bases fit TRBD1. The germline gives CDR1 SSHAT, CDR2 FNYEAQ (reference sequence). This CDR3 contains 13 residues. In DNA, the CDR3 is TGTGCTAGCAGCCGGGACAGAGATGGGACCCAGTACTTC. Protein: CASSRDRDGTQYF.